This entry is about one T cell receptor beta chain. Antigen unknown. The record originates from a study of glioma-infiltrating T cells. On the study more broadly: Samples included WHO grade II oligodendrogliomas or astrocytomas and initial-diagnosis grade IV glioblastomas. Presurgical dexamethasone in glioma patients lasted six or fewer days.

Amplification of TCR alpha and beta CDR3 regions from RNA used iRepertoire nested multiplex PCR. Using its own MiXCR run on the multiplex PCR reads, TCRdb lists one record per CDR3 protein. The sample has a few hundred thousand distinct CDR3 sequences, approximately 42% seen once; the top ten hold 12%. Study conclusions and caveats: Only very few CDR3 sequences appeared in both tissue and blood. Gliomas, especially low-grade, showed above-expected tissue-blood divergence; non-neoplastic patients showed below.

The CDR3 is 18 residues long. CDR1 is MNHEY and CDR2 is SMNVEV in the germline V gene (reference sequence). V was shortened by 10 bases and J by 5 bases, with 32 bases between the two germline ends. Sequencing input: glioma tissue, nonneoplastic brain tissue, or PBMCs (not recorded which). The V call is TRBV27, the J call TRBJ1-1; D call uncertain. The source of this sequence is a human donor with low-grade glioma or glioblastoma, undergoing nonglioma brain surgery, or in good health (not recorded which). For the CDR3, the DNA is TGTGCCAACCACCGTTCTCCGAATGCACCTCAGCGCCGGACTGAAGCTTTCTTT. Its translation is CANHRSPNAPQRRTEAFF.